Listed here are 3 T cell receptor beta chains from one sample, sequenced in a study of brain metastases from non-small cell lung cancer. The repertoire was sequenced with immunoSEQ multiplex PCR; TCRdb's copy has only in-frame clones and lacks some. The sample contains roughly 3,900 clones, 85% to 90% of which appear only once. What was sequenced was primary lung tumor tissue. The source is a donor aged 40 or older with non-small cell lung cancer.

The chain links TRBV5-6 to TRBJ1-1, with TRBD1 matching 8 bases. This CDR3 has 14 residues. In germline, CDR1 is SGHDT, CDR2 YYEEEE. Trimming removed 3 bases from V and 6 bases from J; junction bases left unmatched: 7. The CDR3 loop is CASSSAAGGSEAFF. CDR3 in DNA: TGTGCCAGCAGCTCCGCGGCAGGGGGCTCTGAAGCTTTCTTT.

This chain uses TRBV4-1 with TRBJ2-2, with 13 bases that match TRBD2. The trim removed 1 base at V and 4 bases at J, leaving 3 bases unmatched. The CDR3 consists of 17 residues. Germline V gene sequence: CDR1 MGHRA, CDR2 YSYEKL. The CDR3 here is CASSQGLAGGPTGELFF. The DNA of the CDR3 is TGCGCCAGCAGCCAAGGACTAGCGGGGGGACCCACCGGGGAGCTGTTTTTT.

The CDR3 here is CAWRVQAGLGYTF. The CDR3 DNA reads as TGTGCCTGGAGAGTACAGGCGGGTCTGGGCTACACCTTC. J is TRBJ1-2 and V is TRBV30; possibly TRBD1 for D (5 bases). The V end was cut by 3 bases, the J end by 8 bases, with 16 bases between. Germline V gene data show CDR1 as GTSNPN and CDR2 as SVGIG (reference sequence). The CDR3 is made up of 13 amino acids.